Following are 3 T cell receptor beta chains from one sample sequenced in a study of Graves' ophthalmopathy and Graves' hyperthyroidism. RNA transcripts served as template for amplifying TCR beta CDR3 sequences. The first round was an RT-PCR with HTBI primers, and the second round was a multiplex PCR. MiXCR, run by TCRdb on the multiplex PCR reads, gives a single entry per CDR3 protein. Here the sample spans about 370,000 distinct CDR3 sequences, 17% being singletons. The sample was peripheral blood. The source of these receptors is an adult woman with stable Graves' hyperthyroidism.

This clonotype has at least ten counts. In nucleotides, the CDR3 is TGTGCCAGCAGACCTGGGACCACGGCAAGAACCTACGAGCAGTACTTC. It codes for CASRPGTTARTYEQYF. J is TRBJ2-7 and V is TRBV12-3 or TRBV12-4; perhaps D is TRBD1 or TRBD2 (5 bases each). Trimming pared 6 bases from V and 2 bases from J, leaving 20 bases between. The CDR3 length is 16 residues.

This clonotype was recorded many times. This rearrangement joins TRBV29-1 to TRBJ1-1; 10 bases line up with TRBD1. The CDR3 consists of 15 residues. Germline V gives CDR1 SQVTM, CDR2 ANQGSEA. With V trimmed by 4 bases and J by 4 bases, 9 bases remained unmatched. The CDR3 sequence is CSVAPDRGHFTEAFF. The CDR3 DNA sequence: TGCAGCGTTGCCCCTGACAGGGGGCATTTCACTGAAGCTTTCTTT.

This clonotype has more than one count but fewer than ten. The genes are TRBV11-1 and TRBJ1-1; 11 bases match TRBD1. Germline loops: CDR1 SGHAT, CDR2 FQDESV (reference sequence). The CDR3 contains 16 residues. The J segment lost 2 bases and the V segment lost 5 bases, leaving 7 bases of the junction unmatched. CDR3 sequence: CASSPGQGAVNTEAFF. DNA for the CDR3: TGTGCCAGCAGCCCCGGACAGGGGGCCGTTAACACTGAAGCTTTCTTT.